The source of this T cell receptor (beta chain) is a study of T cell responses to AZD1222 COVID-19 vaccine (dated by TCRdb to the early 2020s). Regarding the complete study: TCR sequencing was performed for approximately 240 trial participants, of whom about 200 were given two doses of AZD1222 and around 25 were given two doses of MenACWY control vaccine. Trial participants were enrolled by age into subgroups of 18-55, 56-69 and 70-plus years, and about 150, 27 and 61 TCR-sequenced participants, respectively, were included in these subgroups. Findings and caveats that apply to the study as a whole: In the small 56-69-year group, the increase in depth fell short of significance, most likely because of low power. CD4 TCRs associated with the vaccine covered the entire spike protein, and the dominant responses were in regions 160-218 and 743-854. Most participants were white British and females outnumbered males, and the authors suggested that clonal diversity may have been underestimated. Reportedly, close to half of the unique spike-specific TCRs recognized epitopes lying outside the regions that are mutated in the B.1.351 and B.1.1.7 variants. Because no day 14 peak-response samples were available, repertoires were characterized only after the peak T cell response. Conclusions about previously exposed vaccinees were limited because only a handful of AZD1222 recipients were SARS-CoV-2 seropositive at baseline. A significant rise in spike-specific TCR breadth and depth was observed after two AZD1222 doses relative to day 0 and relative to MenACWY recipients.

What this sample's time point label stands for: about 28 days (+/-7) after the second vaccine dose. AZD1222 recipients whose second dose came at about 4 weeks and those whose second dose came at about 12 weeks were combined into one group, since spike-specific TCR depth and breadth did not differ between the two schedules. Vaccinee samples were obtained from the UK trials COV001 and COV002, which included a single-blind randomized controlled phase 2/3 trial of AZD1222 (ChAdOx1 nCoV-19) in healthy adults. For TCRbeta chain sequencing, PBMC samples from trial participants were taken at day 0 and at day 28 after the second dose. On this clone: Its antigen target is currently unknown. Base-call qualities are not available, and no considerably larger clone is one nucleotide away.

Sequences LGHNA (CDR1) and YSLEER (CDR2) are obtained from the germline V gene. The V and J ends are trimmed by 0 bases and 1 base, leaving 19 bases between them. Measured from the cysteine to the phenylalanine, the CDR3 is 20 residues long. The DNA shown is the 60-base CDR3, in frame from base 1. The CDR3 regions of human TCRbeta chains were analyzed by immunosequencing. The authors' analysis ran thus. TCRs in the repertoires were matched against a reference library of SARS-CoV-2-specific TCRs that had been generated with the MIRA antigen-specificity platform. Breadth meant the fraction of unique TCRs that were SARS-CoV-2-associated, whereas depth meant the fraction of total T cells that were SARS-CoV-2-associated. Using the MIRA data, each spike-specific TCR was assigned both to the spike region to which the TCR was reactive and to a CD4 or CD8 class. Log10-transformed breadth and depth values were compared by one-way ANOVA with Sidak's multiple comparisons tests. Imported from immuneACCESS, the table was reduced by TCRdb to in-frame sequences with V and J called. These copies leave out some clones; in studies compared against another copy, an unresolved V gene accounts for under half, and the cause of the remainder is not known. V and J calls and clone size are those listed in that table; D and trimming were worked out from the DNA. In all, the sample holds 180,000 or so clones, and roughly 92% of those were seen once. The ten largest clonotypes hold over 1.5% of the sample.

In this chain, TRBV4-3 is recombined with TRBJ2-6; there is no confident call for the D gene. The sequencing used peripheral blood, collected 28 days after the second AZD1222 dose. The clonotype originates from an adult who received the AZD1222 COVID-19 vaccine. CDR3 reads: CASSQELSGWQPSGANVLTF. The DNA is TGCGCCAGCAGCCAAGAGCTCTCAGGATGGCAGCCTTCTGGGGCCAACGTCCTGACTTTC.